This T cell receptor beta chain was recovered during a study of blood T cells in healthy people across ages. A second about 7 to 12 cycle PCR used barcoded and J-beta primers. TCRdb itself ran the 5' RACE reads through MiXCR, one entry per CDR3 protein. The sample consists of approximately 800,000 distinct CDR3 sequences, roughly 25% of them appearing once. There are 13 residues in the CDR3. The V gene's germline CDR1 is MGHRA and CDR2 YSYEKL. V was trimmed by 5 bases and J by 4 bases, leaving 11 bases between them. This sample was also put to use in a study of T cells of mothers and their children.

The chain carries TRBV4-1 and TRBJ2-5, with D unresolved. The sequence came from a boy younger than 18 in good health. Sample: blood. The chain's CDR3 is CASSRVRLETQYF. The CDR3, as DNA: TGCGCCAGCAGCAGGGTGAGGCTAGAGACCCAGTACTTC.